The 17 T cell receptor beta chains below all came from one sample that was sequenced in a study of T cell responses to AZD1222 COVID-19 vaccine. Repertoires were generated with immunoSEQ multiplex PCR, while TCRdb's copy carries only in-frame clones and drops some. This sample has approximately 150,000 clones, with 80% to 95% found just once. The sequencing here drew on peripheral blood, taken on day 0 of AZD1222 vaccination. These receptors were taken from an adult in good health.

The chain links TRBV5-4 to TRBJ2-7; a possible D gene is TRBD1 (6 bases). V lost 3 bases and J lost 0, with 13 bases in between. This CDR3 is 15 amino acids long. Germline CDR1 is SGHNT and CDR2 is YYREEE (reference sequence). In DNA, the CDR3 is TGTGCCAGCAGCTCGGACACAGGGTTCTCCTACGAGCAGTACTTC. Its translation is CASSSDTGFSYEQYF. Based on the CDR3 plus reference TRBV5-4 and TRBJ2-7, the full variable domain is ETGVTQSPTHLIKTRGQQVTLRCSSQSGHNTVSWYQQALGQGPQFIFQYYREEENGRGNFPPRFSGLQFPNYSSELNVNALELDDSALYLCASSSDTGFSYEQYFGPGTRLTVT.

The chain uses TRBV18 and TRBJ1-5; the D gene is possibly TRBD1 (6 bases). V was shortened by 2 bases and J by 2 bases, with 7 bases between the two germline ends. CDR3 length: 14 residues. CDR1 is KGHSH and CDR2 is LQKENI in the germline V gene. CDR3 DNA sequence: TGTGCCAGCTCACCAAACAGGGGCAATCAGCCCCAGCATTTT. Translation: CASSPNRGNQPQHF.

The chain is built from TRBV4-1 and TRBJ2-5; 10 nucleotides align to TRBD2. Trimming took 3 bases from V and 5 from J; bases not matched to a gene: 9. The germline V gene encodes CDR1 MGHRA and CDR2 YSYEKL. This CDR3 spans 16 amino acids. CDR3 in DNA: TGCGCCAGCAGCCACCCCACTCTAGCGGGAGTGGAGACCCAGTACTTC. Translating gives CASSHPTLAGVETQYF.

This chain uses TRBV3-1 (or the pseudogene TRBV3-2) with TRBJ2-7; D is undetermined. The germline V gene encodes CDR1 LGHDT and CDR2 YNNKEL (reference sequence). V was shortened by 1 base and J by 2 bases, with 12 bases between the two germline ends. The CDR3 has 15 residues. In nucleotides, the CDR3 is TGTGCCAGCAGCCAAGCGGTAGGTGTCCCCTACGAGCAGTACTTC. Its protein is CASSQAVGVPYEQYF.

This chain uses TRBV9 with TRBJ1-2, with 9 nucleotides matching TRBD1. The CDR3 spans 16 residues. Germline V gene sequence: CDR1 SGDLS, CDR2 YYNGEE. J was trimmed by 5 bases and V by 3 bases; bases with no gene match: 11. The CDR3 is CASSGAPGTGQYGYTF. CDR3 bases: TGTGCCAGCAGCGGCGCACCCGGGACAGGGCAATATGGCTACACCTTC.

CDR3 nucleotides: TGTGCCAGCAGTTCTAGCGGGAGCTGGACAGATACGCAGTATTTT. This sequence encodes CASSSSGSWTDTQYF. The rearrangement links TRBV28 to TRBJ2-3, with TRBD2 matching 10 bases. CDR1 and CDR2 from the germline V gene are MDHEN and SYDVKM. V lost 4 bases and J lost 3; bases outside the gene matches: 4. The CDR3 runs 15 residues.

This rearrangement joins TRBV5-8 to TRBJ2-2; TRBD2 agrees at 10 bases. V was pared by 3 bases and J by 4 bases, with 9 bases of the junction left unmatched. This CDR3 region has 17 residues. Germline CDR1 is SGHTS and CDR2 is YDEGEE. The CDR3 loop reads CASSSTIAGGITGELFF. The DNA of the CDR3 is TGTGCCAGCAGCTCCACAATAGCGGGGGGAATCACCGGGGAGCTGTTTTTT.

CDR3 amino acids: CASSPPFSEAFF. The CDR3, as DNA: TGTGCCAGCAGCCCCCCTTTTTCCGAAGCTTTCTTT. V and J are TRBV4-2 and TRBJ1-1, with unresolved D. Germline CDR1 LGHNA, CDR2 YNFKEQ. The CDR3 spans 12 residues. The V end lost 4 bases, the J end lost 8 bases, and 11 bases lay between the germline ends.

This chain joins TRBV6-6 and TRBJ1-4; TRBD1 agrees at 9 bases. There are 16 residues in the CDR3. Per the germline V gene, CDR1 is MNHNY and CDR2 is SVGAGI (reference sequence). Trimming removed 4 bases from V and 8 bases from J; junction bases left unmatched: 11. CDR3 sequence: CASSFAAGQGSEKLFF. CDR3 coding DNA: TGTGCCAGCAGTTTTGCCGCGGGACAGGGAAGCGAAAAACTGTTTTTT.

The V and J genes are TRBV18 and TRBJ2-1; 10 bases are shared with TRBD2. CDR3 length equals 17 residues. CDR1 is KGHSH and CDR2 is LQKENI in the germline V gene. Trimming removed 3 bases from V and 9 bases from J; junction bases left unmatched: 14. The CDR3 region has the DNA TGTGCCAGCTCACCCCTCCTAGCGGGGGTCGCACGAGCTGAGCAGTTCTTC. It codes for CASSPLLAGVARAEQFF.

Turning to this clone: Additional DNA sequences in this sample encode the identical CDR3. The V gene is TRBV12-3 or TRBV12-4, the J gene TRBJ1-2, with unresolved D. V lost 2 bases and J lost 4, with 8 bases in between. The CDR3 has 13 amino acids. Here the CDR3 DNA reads TGTGCCAGCAGTTTAAGAGAAAGCTATGGCTACACCTTC. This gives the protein CASSLRESYGYTF.

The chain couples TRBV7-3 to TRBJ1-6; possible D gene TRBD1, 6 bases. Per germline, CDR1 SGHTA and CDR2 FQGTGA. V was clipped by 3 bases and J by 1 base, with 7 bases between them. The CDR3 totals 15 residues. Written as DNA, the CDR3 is TGTGCCAGCAGCTTCCAGGGGTCCTATAATTCACCCCTCCACTTT. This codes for CASSFQGSYNSPLHF.

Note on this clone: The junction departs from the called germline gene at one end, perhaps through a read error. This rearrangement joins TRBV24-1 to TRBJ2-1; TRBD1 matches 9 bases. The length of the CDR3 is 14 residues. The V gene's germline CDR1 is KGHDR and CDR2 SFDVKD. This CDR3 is CATRETGGYNEQFF. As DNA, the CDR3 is TGTGCCACCCGTGAGACAGGGGGCTACAATGAGCAGTTCTTC.

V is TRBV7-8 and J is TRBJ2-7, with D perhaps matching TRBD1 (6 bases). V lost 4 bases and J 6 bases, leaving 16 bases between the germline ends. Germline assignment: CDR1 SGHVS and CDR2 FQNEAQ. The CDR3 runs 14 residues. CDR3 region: CASSSGRDTAEQYF. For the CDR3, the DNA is TGTGCCAGCAGCTCGGGCCGGGACACGGCCGAGCAGTACTTC.

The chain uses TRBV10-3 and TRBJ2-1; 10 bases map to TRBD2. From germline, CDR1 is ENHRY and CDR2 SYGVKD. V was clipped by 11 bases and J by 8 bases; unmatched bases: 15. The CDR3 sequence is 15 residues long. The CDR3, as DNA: TGTGCCGGAGCTAGCGGGAGTGGTCTTTGGGATGAGCAGTTCTTC. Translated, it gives CAGASGSGLWDEQFF.

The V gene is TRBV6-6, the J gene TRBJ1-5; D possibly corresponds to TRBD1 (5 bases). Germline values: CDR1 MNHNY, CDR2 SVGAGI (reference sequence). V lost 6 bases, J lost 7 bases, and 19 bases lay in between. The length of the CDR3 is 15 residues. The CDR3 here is CASRDAGAGGQPQHF. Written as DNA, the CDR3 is TGTGCCAGCAGAGACGCCGGGGCCGGAGGGCAGCCCCAGCATTTT.

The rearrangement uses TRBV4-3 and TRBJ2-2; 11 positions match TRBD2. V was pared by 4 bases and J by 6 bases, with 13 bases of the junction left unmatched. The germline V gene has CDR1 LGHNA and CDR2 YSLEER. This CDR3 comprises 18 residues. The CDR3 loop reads CASSRQVAGGQRAGELFF. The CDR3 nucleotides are TGCGCCAGCAGCCGTCAAGTAGCGGGGGGGCAAAGGGCCGGGGAGCTGTTTTTT.